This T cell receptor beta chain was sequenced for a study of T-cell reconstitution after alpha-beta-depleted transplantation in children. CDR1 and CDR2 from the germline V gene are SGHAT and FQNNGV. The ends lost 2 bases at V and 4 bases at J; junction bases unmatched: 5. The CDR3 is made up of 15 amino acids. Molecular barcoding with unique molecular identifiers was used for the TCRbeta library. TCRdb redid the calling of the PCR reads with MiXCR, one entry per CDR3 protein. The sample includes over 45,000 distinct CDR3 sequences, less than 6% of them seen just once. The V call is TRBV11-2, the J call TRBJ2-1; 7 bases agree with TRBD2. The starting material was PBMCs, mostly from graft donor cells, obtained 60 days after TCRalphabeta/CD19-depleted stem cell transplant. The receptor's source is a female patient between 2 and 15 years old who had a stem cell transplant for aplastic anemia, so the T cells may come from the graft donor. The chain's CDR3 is CASSLLLAPYNEQFF. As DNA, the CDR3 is TGTGCCAGCAGCTTATTACTAGCGCCATACAATGAGCAGTTCTTC.